A selection of T cell receptor beta chains follows, all from one sample in a study of T cell responses to AZD1222 COVID-19 vaccine. Only in-frame clones appear in the TCRdb table, and some are missing; sequencing was by immunoSEQ multiplex PCR. The sample has some 120,000 clones, about nine tenths seen once; the top ten hold 1.3% to 1.5%. The sample consisted of peripheral blood, taken on day 0 of AZD1222 vaccination. The receptors were gathered from an adult in good health. CDR3s include the opening cysteine and the closing phenylalanine or tryptophan. D genes are given only for firm matches. Clone size appears in some rows only: once, few, many, or a class for an expanded clone.

TRBV4-2	TRBD2	TRBJ2-2	-	CASSQLGLADTGELFF	TGTGCCAGCAGCCAGCTTGGACTAGCGGACACCGGGGAGCTGTTTTTT
TRBV24-1	-	TRBJ1-3	-	CATRQAGSGNTIYF	TGTGCCACCAGACAGGCTGGCTCTGGAAACACCATATATTTT
TRBV6-4	-	TRBJ1-2	few	CASSGGANYGYTF	TGTGCCAGCAGTGGCGGAGCGAACTATGGCTACACCTTC
TRBV27	-	TRBJ2-3	-	CASSLWGALKDTQYF	TGTGCCAGCAGTTTGTGGGGGGCCCTAAAGGATACGCAGTATTTT
TRBV19	-	TRBJ2-5	-	CASSIAGTAGQETQYF	TGTGCCAGTAGTATAGCCGGGACCGCAGGCCAAGAGACCCAGTACTTC
TRBV20-1	-	TRBJ2-7	few	CSASWGDEQYF	TGCAGTGCTAGCTGGGGAGACGAGCAGTACTTC
TRBV27	-	TRBJ2-3	-	CASSLWGRNTDTQYF	TGTGCCAGCAGTTTATGGGGCAGAAACACAGATACGCAGTATTTT
TRBV30	-	TRBJ1-5	-	CAWSPRGPTSWPQHF	TGTGCCTGGAGCCCCCGTGGGCCGACGAGCTGGCCCCAGCATTTT
TRBV11-2	-	TRBJ2-1	-	CASSLERGGAYNEQFF	TGTGCCAGCAGCTTAGAGCGGGGTGGGGCCTACAATGAGCAGTTCTTC
TRBV4-1	-	TRBJ1-2	-	CASSSQPAGNYGYTF	TGCGCCAGCAGCTCCCAACCAGCAGGGAACTATGGCTACACCTTC
TRBV2	-	TRBJ2-3	-	CASRAGAGKDTQYF	TGTGCCAGCAGGGCGGGGGCCGGGAAAGATACGCAGTATTTT
TRBV9	-	TRBJ2-1	-	CASGVYNEQFF	TGTGCCAGCGGGGTGTACAATGAGCAGTTCTTC
TRBV5-1	TRBD1	TRBJ1-2	-	CASSRREDRGNGYTF	TGCGCCAGCAGCCGCCGGGAGGACAGGGGCAATGGCTACACCTTC
TRBV5-1	-	TRBJ1-1	once	CASSLGRWGDTEAFF	TGCGCCAGCAGCTTAGGGAGGTGGGGGGACACTGAAGCTTTCTTT
TRBV7-7	-	TRBJ2-7	-	CASSLGSGSVYEQYF	TGTGCCAGCAGCTTAGGGAGCGGGTCTGTCTACGAGCAGTACTTC
TRBV7-6	-	TRBJ2-2	-	CASSLEDPLLSTGELFF	TGTGCCAGCAGCTTAGAGGACCCCCTATTGAGCACCGGGGAGCTGTTTTTT
TRBV7-3	TRBD1	TRBJ2-2	few	CASSRQGSTGELFF	TGTGCCAGCAGTCGACAGGGGAGCACCGGGGAGCTGTTTTTT
TRBV7-8	-	TRBJ1-5	once	CASSGGNNQPQHF	TGTGCCAGCAGCGGGGGCAACAATCAGCCCCAGCATTTT
TRBV4-1	TRBD1	TRBJ2-7	once	CASSLGTGPEEQYF	TGCGCCAGCAGCCTTGGGACAGGGCCAGAGGAGCAGTACTTC
TRBV19	-	TRBJ1-3	once	CASSIGGSGNTIYF	TGTGCCAGTAGTATTGGGGGCTCTGGAAACACCATATATTTT
TRBV18	-	TRBJ2-3	-	CASSLEQGTDTQYF	TGTGCCAGCAGCCTGGAGCAAGGCACAGATACGCAGTATTTT
TRBV9	-	TRBJ2-2	-	CASSGQRGADTGELFF	TGTGCCAGCAGCGGCCAAAGGGGCGCGGACACCGGGGAGCTGTTTTTT
TRBV18	-	TRBJ2-2	-	CASSPRGRGWGELFF	TGTGCCAGCTCACCACGGGGTAGGGGTTGGGGGGAGCTGTTTTTT
TRBV12-3/TRBV12-4	-	TRBJ2-7	once	CASTQTGSYEQYF	TGTGCCAGCACTCAAACGGGCTCCTACGAGCAGTACTTC
TRBV7-3	-	TRBJ2-5	-	CASRLLRETQYF	TGTGCCAGCAGGCTTTTAAGGGAGACCCAGTACTTC
TRBV12-3/TRBV12-4	-	TRBJ1-4	-	CASSFVGGEKLFF	TGTGCCAGCAGTTTTGTGGGGGGGGAAAAACTGTTTTTT
TRBV28	TRBD1	TRBJ1-6	-	CASSPGTGTSPLHF	TGTGCCAGCAGTCCGGGGACAGGGACTTCACCCCTCCACTTT
TRBV5-1	TRBD1	TRBJ1-1	-	CASSGTGAMNTEAFF	TGCGCCAGCAGCGGGACAGGAGCTATGAACACTGAAGCTTTCTTT
TRBV5-4	-	TRBJ1-2	-	CASSRGGTNYGYTF	TGTGCCAGCAGCAGAGGAGGTACTAACTATGGCTACACCTTC
TRBV6-2/TRBV6-3	TRBD1	TRBJ1-1	-	CASSYLNSGGGEAFF	TGTGCCAGCAGTTACCTAAACTCAGGGGGCGGCGAAGCTTTCTTT
TRBV6-5	-	TRBJ1-3	-	CASSPKGGAGNTIYF	TGTGCCAGCAGCCCAAAGGGGGGGGCAGGAAACACCATATATTTT
TRBV27	-	TRBJ1-1	-	CASSFGGLNTEAFF	TGTGCCAGCAGTTTCGGGGGTTTGAACACTGAAGCTTTCTTT
TRBV2	-	TRBJ1-2	-	CASSLGALSYGYTF	TGTGCCAGTAGCTTGGGGGCGCTCAGCTATGGCTACACCTTC
TRBV7-2	TRBD2	TRBJ2-1	-	CASSLAGGASNEQFF	TGTGCCAGCAGCTTAGCCGGGGGGGCCTCCAATGAGCAGTTCTTC
TRBV9	TRBD1	TRBJ2-2	once	CASSTGQGAPGELFF	TGTGCCAGCAGCACCGGACAGGGGGCGCCCGGGGAGCTGTTTTTT
TRBV6-1	-	TRBJ1-2	few	CASSEVERGSGYTF	TGTGCCAGCAGTGAAGTGGAACGGGGGTCCGGCTACACCTTC
TRBV2	-	TRBJ2-7	-	CASTREGREYF	TGTGCCAGCACTCGAGAGGGACGAGAGTACTTC
TRBV19	TRBD1	TRBJ1-6	-	CASRVSGTGQSPLHF	TGTGCCAGTAGAGTATCCGGGACAGGGCAATCACCCCTCCACTTT
TRBV5-4	-	TRBJ1-4	-	CASSPQSSGVGEKLFF	TGTGCCAGCAGCCCACAGTCGTCAGGGGTGGGTGAAAAACTGTTTTTT
TRBV12-3/TRBV12-4	-	TRBJ1-2	few	CASSFNDDGYTF	TGTGCCAGCAGTTTTAACGACGATGGCTACACCTTC
TRBV2	-	TRBJ2-2	-	CASLKPGELFF	TGTGCCAGCCTAAAACCCGGGGAGCTGTTTTTT
TRBV6-1	-	TRBJ1-1	-	CASRELHATINTEAFF	TGTGCCAGCAGAGAACTACACGCTACCATAAACACTGAAGCTTTCTTT